Below are 17 T cell receptor beta chains sequenced from a single sample in a study of regulatory T cells in long-lasting Graves disease. Combining iRepertoire HTBI primers with Arm-PCR of CDR3 regions, the authors built TCR beta libraries. MiXCR was run by TCRdb on the multiplex PCR reads, yielding one entry per CDR3 protein. The repertoire holds about 420,000 distinct CDR3 sequences, with 15% to 20% as singletons. Documented time point: newly diagnosed GD, antithyroid drugs for less than 3 months. Generation of the TCR library employed RNA extracted from PBMCs. These data were also reused for a study on T cells in Graves' hyperthyroidism and ophthalmopathy.

The sequences come from peripheral blood mononuclear cells (PBMCs), collected at new diagnosis, from a patient treated with antithyroid drugs. The receptors were gathered from a woman aged 18-29 years with Graves disease.

J is TRBJ1-2 and V is TRBV19; 8 bases are shared with TRBD1. J lost 4 bases, V lost 6 bases, and 4 bases had no gene match. This CDR3 region has 13 residues. Looked up from germline, CDR1 is LNHDA and CDR2 is SQIVND (reference sequence). The DNA for the CDR3 is TGTGCCAGTAGAGAAACAGGGGGCTATGGCTACACCTTC. It translates to CASRETGGYGYTF.

The J gene is TRBJ2-7, the V gene TRBV5-1, with 10 bases matching TRBD2. The junction had 8 bases not matched to a gene; V was cut back by 0 bases and J by 2 bases. CDR1 SGHRS and CDR2 YFSETQ come from the germline V gene. The CDR3 is 17 residues long. The CDR3: CASSLGASGSHPYEQYF. CDR3 nucleotide sequence: TGCGCCAGCAGCTTGGGGGCTAGCGGGAGCCACCCCTACGAGCAGTACTTC.

This clonotype was seen many times. CDR3 residues: CASSEVGGNEKLFF. In nucleotides, the CDR3 is TGTGCCAGCAGTGAGGTCGGGGGTAATGAAAAACTGTTTTTT. This chain uses TRBV6-1 with TRBJ1-4, with a tentative D call TRBD1 (5 bases). CDR3 length: 14 residues. Germline lookup yields CDR1 MNHNS and CDR2 SASEGT. V was clipped by 3 bases and J by 4 bases, with 9 bases between them.

The V call is TRBV7-9, the J call TRBJ2-2; D possibly corresponds to TRBD2 (6 bases). Trimming removed 8 bases from V and 7 bases from J, with 11 bases in between. Per germline, CDR1 SEHNR and CDR2 FQNEAQ (reference sequence). This CDR3 is 12 amino acids long. DNA for the CDR3: TGTGCCAGCCGGCGGGAATACGGGGAGCTGTTTTTT. This codes for CASRREYGELFF.

This clonotype has a handful of counts. The rearrangement links TRBV28 to TRBJ2-7; 9 bases match TRBD1. The CDR3 totals 16 residues. CDR1 and CDR2 from the germline V gene are MDHEN and SYDVKM. V was clipped by 0 bases and J by 4 bases; unmatched bases: 7. CDR3 nucleotides: TGTGCCAGCAGTTTATGGGATACAGGGGGCCGGTACGAGCAGTACTTC. Translating it yields CASSLWDTGGRYEQYF.

This clonotype has at least ten counts. One end of the junction does not line up with germline, which may come from a read error. CDR3 in amino acids: CASSLRGLNAGELFF. Here the CDR3 DNA reads TGTGCCAGCAGTTTAAGGGGGCTGAACGCCGGGGAGCTGTTTTTT. The gene calls are TRBV12-3 or TRBV12-4 and TRBJ2-2; 7 bases match TRBD1. The CDR3 extends over 15 amino acids.

Points on this clonotype: With only one base between it and a far larger clone, this is likely a read error. The chain has TRBV7-3 and TRBJ2-7; D may correspond to TRBD1 or TRBD2 (5 bases each). Germline lookup yields CDR1 SGHTA and CDR2 FQGTGA. CDR3 size: 15 residues. V lost 2 bases and J lost 1, with 12 bases in between. The CDR3 bases are TGTGCCAGCAGCTTAGGGGACCATTATTCCTACGAGCAGTACTTC. This translates into CASSLGDHYSYEQYF.

A word on this clonotype: Likely a read error: the CDR3 ends without its conserved phenylalanine or tryptophan. V gene TRBV28 combines with J gene TRBJ2-7; TRBD1 is a possible D gene (5 bases). Trimming pared 3 bases from V and 1 base from J, leaving 10 bases between. The germline CDR1 and CDR2 sequences are MDHEN and SYDVKM. The CDR3 consists of 14 residues. In DNA form, the CDR3 reads TGTGCCAGCAGTTTCTTTCAGGGTTCCTACGAGCAGTACTCC. It translates to CASSFFQGSYEQYS.

This clonotype has just a few counts. The V and J genes are TRBV7-8 and TRBJ2-1; 8 bases agree with TRBD2. The CDR3 is made up of 13 amino acids. V lost 10 bases, J lost 7 bases, and 9 bases stayed unmatched. Germline V gene data show CDR1 as SGHVS and CDR2 as FQNEAQ. CDR3 region: CATSERGWNEQFF. CDR3 DNA: TGTGCCACCTCAGAGCGGGGGTGGAATGAGCAGTTCTTC.

This clonotype was counted only a few times. One end of the junction varies from germline; a read error may be responsible. This rearrangement joins TRBV19 to TRBJ2-3, with D possibly matching TRBD2 (6 bases). The CDR3 is 14 amino acids. Germline V gene lookup returns CDR1 LNHDA and CDR2 SQIVND (reference sequence). The CDR3 bases are TGTGCCAGTAGGATAGCGGCTAGCACAGATACGCAGTATTTT. It specifies CASRIAASTDTQYF.

Here the CDR3 DNA reads TGCAGTGCTAGAGATCCGAGCGGGAGGGCCCAGTATGAGCAGTTCTTC. It codes for CSARDPSGRAQYEQFF. The chain combines TRBV20-1 with TRBJ2-1; 10 positions match TRBD2. V lost 0 bases, J lost 8 bases, and 10 bases stayed unmatched. The CDR3 length is 16 residues. The germline V gene has CDR1 DFQATT and CDR2 SNEGSKA (reference sequence).

This clonotype was seen a single time. A read error may explain this, as a much larger clone is one base away. This sequence joins TRBV30 and TRBJ1-2; D perhaps matches TRBD1 (5 bases). In germline, CDR1 is GTSNPN, CDR2 SVGIG (reference sequence). This CDR3 has 13 residues. The CDR3 region is CAWRDNPNYGHTF. CDR3 bases: TGTGCCTGGAGGGACAACCCTAACTATGGCCACACCTTC.

The chain combines TRBV24-1 with TRBJ2-1; D ambiguous. Germline lookup yields CDR1 KGHDR and CDR2 SFDVKD. The CDR3 loop spans 16 amino acids. V was trimmed by 4 bases and J by 0 bases, leaving 12 bases between them. CDR3 in DNA: TGTGCCACCAGTGACCTCAGGAATCCCTCCTACAATGAGCAGTTCTTC. Translation gives CATSDLRNPSYNEQFF.

There are many counts of this clonotype. V and J are TRBV28 and TRBJ2-2; 8 bases are a match to TRBD2. V shed 10 bases, J shed 6 bases, and the junction held 7 bases outside the gene matches. The CDR3 extends over 13 amino acids. CDR1 MDHEN and CDR2 SYDVKM come from the germline V gene. The CDR3 spells CATRAGVAGELFF. The CDR3 region has the DNA TGTGCCACCAGAGCGGGAGTAGCCGGGGAGCTGTTTTTT.

Many counts were recorded for this clonotype. V usage is TRBV20-1 and J usage is TRBJ2-1; 7 positions match TRBD2. Trimming at V came to 3 bases and at J to 0 bases, leaving 8 bases not matched to a gene. The CDR3 has 16 amino acids. In germline, CDR1 is DFQATT, CDR2 SNEGSKA (reference sequence). CDR3 bases: TGCAGTGCTAGTCAACAAGCGGGGATCTCCTACAATGAGCAGTTCTTC. It translates to CSASQQAGISYNEQFF.

A word on this clonotype: With a much larger clone just one base away, this may be a read error. The chain combines TRBV18 with TRBJ2-7; no clear D gene. The germline V gene has CDR1 KGHSH and CDR2 LQKENI. The CDR3 has 14 residues. V dropped 5 bases and J dropped 7 bases, with 18 bases sitting between them. CDR3 DNA sequence: TGTGCCAGCTCAGCGGACCAGGCCATTCCTGAGCAGTACTTC. It is translated as CASSADQAIPEQYF.

This clonotype was found many times. The chain recombines TRBV29-1 with TRBJ2-3; TRBD2 agrees at 8 bases. The CDR3 runs to 14 residues. Germline V CDR1 and CDR2: SQVTM, ANQGSEA. V lost 3 bases, J lost 4 bases, and 6 bases stayed unmatched. The CDR3 bases are TGCAGCGTTGATTATAGCGGGGTTGCAGATACGCAGTATTTT. Amino acids: CSVDYSGVADTQYF.